A single sample is the source of the 19 T cell receptor beta chains below, sequenced in a study of shared clonotypes between healthy human individuals (dated by TCRdb to the early 2020s). Library generation was performed with the immunoSEQ multiplex PCR assay. Not all clones reach the TCRdb copy of this immuneACCESS table, which keeps in-frame sequences only. Checked studies attribute under half of the gap to unresolved V genes and leave the rest unexplained. Present in this sample are about 2 million clones, 85% to 95% of which were seen just once. The ten largest clones represent 0.1% to 0.15% of the sample. The specimen was naive CD4+ T cells sorted from blood. In the paper's terms, the cell subset or site label means: CD45RA+ positively selected. These receptors came from a man aged 18 to 35 in good health.

V gene TRBV10-2 combines with J gene TRBJ2-7, with D uncertain. V lost 0 bases to trimming and J lost 2 bases, with 8 bases between them. CDR3 size: 14 residues. Germline values: CDR1 WSHSY, CDR2 SAAADI. The CDR3 DNA reads TGCGCCAGCAGTGAGTCTTGGCGGACCTACGAGCAGTACTTC. This codes for CASSESWRTYEQYF.

The chain couples TRBV11-2 to TRBJ2-1, with 8 bases fitting TRBD1. Germline CDR1 SGHAT, CDR2 FQNNGV. This CDR3 spans 15 amino acids. V gave up 7 bases and J gave up 2 bases; unmatched junction bases: 7. The CDR3 loop reads CASNMDRAAYNEQFF. The DNA for the CDR3 is TGTGCCAGCAATATGGACAGGGCAGCCTACAATGAGCAGTTCTTC.

The CDR3 bases are TGCGCCAGCAGCCAGGGCGGGACTAGCGGGACCGAGCAGTACTTC. This encodes CASSQGGTSGTEQYF. The chain carries TRBV4-3 and TRBJ2-7, with TRBD2 matching over 13 bases. Per germline, CDR1 LGHNA and CDR2 YSLEER. After removal of 3 bases from V and 6 bases from J, the junction contained 5 bases not matched to a gene. CDR3 size: 15 residues.

The V gene is TRBV7-8, the J gene TRBJ2-3; 8 positions match TRBD2. The germline V gene encodes CDR1 SGHVS and CDR2 FQNEAQ. The junction had 9 bases not matched to a gene; V was cut back by 0 bases and J by 4 bases. The CDR3 spans 17 residues. The CDR3 coding sequence is TGTGCCAGCAGCTTAGCGGCGGGGGGCAAATCCGCAGATACGCAGTATTTT. Translated: CASSLAAGGKSADTQYF. The whole variable domain, remainder taken from reference TRBV7-8 and TRBJ2-3, is GAGVSQSPRYKVAKRGQDVALRCDPISGHVSLFWYQQALGQGPEFLTYFQNEAQLDKSGLPSDRFFAERPEGSVSTLKIQRTQQEDSAVYLCASSLAAGGKSADTQYFGPGTRLTVL.

V gene TRBV5-1 combines with J gene TRBJ1-1, with D possibly TRBD1 on 6 matching bases. CDR1 is SGHRS and CDR2 is YFSETQ in the germline V gene. V shed 4 bases and J shed 1 base, with 14 bases lying between them. There are 15 residues in the CDR3. This chain's CDR3 is CASSPTTGENTEAFF. The CDR3 DNA reads as TGCGCCAGCAGCCCAACGACAGGAGAGAACACTGAAGCTTTCTTT.

The CDR3 here is CAWSKGQGGSGDETQYF. CDR3 in DNA: TGTGCCTGGAGTAAGGGTCAGGGGGGTAGTGGGGATGAGACCCAGTACTTC. The chain is built from TRBV30 and TRBJ2-5, with TRBD1 as a possible D gene (7 bases). Deletions cut 2 bases from V and 5 bases from J, with 24 bases between. There are 17 residues in the CDR3. In germline, CDR1 is GTSNPN, CDR2 SVGIG (reference sequence). Full variable domain (missing parts from reference TRBV30 and TRBJ2-5): SQTIHQWPATLVQPVGSPLSLECTVEGTSNPNLYWYRQAAGRGLQLLFYSVGIGQISSEVPQNLSASRPQDRQFILSSKKLLLSDSGFYLCAWSKGQGGSGDETQYFGPGTRLLVL.

Comments on this clone: Different DNA sequences within this sample yield the same CDR3. The rearrangement joins TRBV18 to TRBJ2-1, with TRBD2 matching over 13 bases. V was clipped by 6 bases and J by 4 bases; unmatched bases: 6. The germline V gene encodes CDR1 KGHSH and CDR2 LQKENI. CDR3 length equals 16 residues. CDR3 nucleotides: TGTGCCAGCTCGCCCGGGACTAGCGGGACATACAATGAGCAGTTCTTC. Protein: CASSPGTSGTYNEQFF.

In the case of this clone: Given a much more abundant clone one base away, this may be a read error. Within the sample, other DNA sequences also encode this same CDR3. The chain links TRBV5-1 to TRBJ2-7; 7 bases line up with TRBD1. CDR1 SGHRS and CDR2 YFSETQ come from the germline V gene. The CDR3 is made up of 12 amino acids. V shed 5 bases and J 3 bases; nucleotides not matched to a gene: 2. Written as DNA, the CDR3 is TGCGCCAGCAGACGGGACAGCTACGAGCAGTACTTC. Its translation is CASRRDSYEQYF.

This clone was seen just once. The chain links TRBV7-9 to TRBJ2-5, with 10 bases identical to TRBD2. J was trimmed by 3 bases and V by 5 bases; bases with no gene match: 6. The germline V gene has CDR1 SEHNR and CDR2 FQNEAQ (reference sequence). The CDR3 has 15 residues. CDR3 amino acids: CASSLTGTSEETQYF. For the CDR3, the DNA is TGTGCCAGCAGCCTCACCGGGACTAGCGAAGAGACCCAGTACTTC.

The chain carries TRBV6-5 and TRBJ1-4; D possibly corresponds to TRBD1 (5 bases). The CDR3 extends over 14 amino acids. Per germline, CDR1 MNHEY and CDR2 SVGAGI. The V end lost 2 bases, the J end lost 7 bases, and 11 bases lay between the germline ends. CDR3 loop: CASSYGGSSEKLFF. DNA of the CDR3: TGTGCCAGCAGTTACGGGGGAAGTAGTGAAAAACTGTTTTTT.

The V and J genes are TRBV6-5 and TRBJ1-2; D call uncertain. V lost 0 bases, J lost 8 bases, and 10 bases lay in between. This CDR3 comprises 13 residues. The V gene's germline CDR1 is MNHEY and CDR2 SVGAGI. DNA of the CDR3: TGTGCCAGCAGTTACTCGATTTCGACAGGCTACACCTTC. This encodes CASSYSISTGYTF.

V is TRBV28 and J is TRBJ2-2; TRBD2 matches at 7 bases. Per germline, CDR1 MDHEN and CDR2 SYDVKM. This CDR3 is built from 15 residues. Germline trimming cut 7 bases from V and 3 bases from J; bases unmatched to any gene: 8. The CDR3 nucleotides are TGTGCCAGCATGGCCCGGGGGAGGGACACCGGGGAGCTGTTTTTT. Translation: CASMARGRDTGELFF.

This chain joins TRBV2 and TRBJ1-1; D is undetermined. The germline gives CDR1 SNHLY, CDR2 FYNNEI. The CDR3 covers 11 residues. V shed 8 bases and J shed 1 base, with 5 bases lying between them. The CDR3 DNA is TGTGCCAGCGGAGGGAACACTGAAGCTTTCTTT. Translating gives CASGGNTEAFF.

The rearrangement joins TRBV28 to TRBJ2-2, with 9 bases that match TRBD2. Germline values: CDR1 MDHEN, CDR2 SYDVKM. The V gene end was trimmed by 6 bases and the J gene end by 5 bases; junction bases not matched to a gene: 4. This CDR3 contains 14 residues. Here the CDR3 DNA reads TGTGCCAGCAGCCTAGCGGGGAGTACCGGGGAGCTGTTTTTT. Translation: CASSLAGSTGELFF.

About this clone: A read error may explain this, as a much larger clone is one base away. This same CDR3 is encoded by further DNA sequences in the sample. The J gene is TRBJ2-7, the V gene TRBV6-6; D gene uncertain. Trimming cost V 6 bases and J 1 base, with 7 bases left between them. The CDR3 loop spans 12 amino acids. Per the germline V gene, CDR1 is MNHNY and CDR2 is SVGAGI (reference sequence). The CDR3 here is CASSPGSYEQYF. DNA of the CDR3: TGTGCCAGCAGCCCCGGGTCCTACGAGCAGTACTTC.

The J gene is TRBJ2-5, the V gene TRBV7-9; D is undetermined. Germline V lookup: CDR1 SEHNR, CDR2 FQNEAQ (reference sequence). Trimming took off 4 bases at V and 4 bases at J, with 28 bases between the two ends. CDR3 size: 19 residues. DNA for the CDR3: TGTGCCAGCAGCTCAACCCCCAAGGGCCTAACTCCCTCCCGAGAGACCCAGTACTTC. Translating gives CASSSTPKGLTPSRETQYF.

The genes are TRBV7-9 and TRBJ2-3; 9 bases are a match to TRBD2. The CDR3 runs 16 residues. Germline V lookup: CDR1 SEHNR, CDR2 FQNEAQ (reference sequence). The V segment lost 6 bases and the J segment 0 bases; nucleotides outside the gene matches: 7. Here the CDR3 reads CASSDKTSGSTDTQYF. Written as DNA, the CDR3 is TGTGCCAGCAGTGACAAAACTAGCGGGAGCACAGATACGCAGTATTTT.

On this clone itself: Other DNA sequences in the sample encode the same CDR3. The V and J genes are TRBV28 and TRBJ1-1; D uncertain. CDR3 length equals 13 residues. Germline V gene data show CDR1 as MDHEN and CDR2 as SYDVKM. Trimming shortened V by 4 bases and J by 1 base, and 7 bases separated the two germline ends. CDR3 residues: CASSSGQNTEAFF. In DNA form, the CDR3 reads TGTGCCAGCAGTTCCGGGCAGAACACTGAAGCTTTCTTT.

This chain joins TRBV28 and TRBJ2-2, with 11 bases fitting TRBD1. The V and J ends lost 6 bases and 4 bases, in that order; junction bases with no gene match: 4. This CDR3 is 15 amino acids long. Germline CDR1 reads MDHEN; CDR2 reads SYDVKM. The CDR3 DNA is TGTGCCAGCAGCGGACAGGGGGCTGGCACCGGGGAGCTGTTTTTT. Protein sequence: CASSGQGAGTGELFF.